This is a list of T cell receptor beta chains from one sample in a study of tumor-infiltrating lymphocytes in oesophageal squamous cell carcinoma. Via MiXCR, TCRdb re-called the PCR reads, giving one row per CDR3 protein. The sample lists roughly 16,000 distinct CDR3 sequences; approximately 45% were seen once. Sequencing was done on a sample of normal esophageal tissue next to the tumor. The receptors stem from a female donor with esophageal squamous cell carcinoma. CDR3s include the opening cysteine and the closing phenylalanine or tryptophan. A D gene is named only where the DNA matches it firmly. The listing skips clone size in some rows; elsewhere it reads once, few, many or a size class.

v_call	j_call	cdr3_length	clone_size	d_call	cdr3_aa	cdr3_nt
TRBV18	TRBJ2-7	13	few	NA	CASSPAGMDEQYF	TGTGCCAGCTCACCAGCCGGGATGGATGAGCAGTACTTC
TRBV6-6	TRBJ2-7	17	many	NA	CASSYSRGVGPYNEQYF	TGTGCCAGCAGTTACTCGAGGGGGGTAGGGCCCTACAATGAGCAGTACTTC
TRBV2	TRBJ2-7	16	NA	NA	CASSVDLAVSYNEQYF	TGTGCCAGCAGTGTAGACTTAGCGGTATCCTACAATGAGCAGTACTTC
TRBV6-7	TRBJ2-1	15	once	TRBD2	CASSLLAGVSNEQFF	TGTGCCAGCAGTTTACTAGCGGGAGTTTCGAATGAGCAGTTCTTC
TRBV19	TRBJ2-1	15	many	NA	CASRGWRLDNNEQFF	TGTGCCAGTAGGGGTTGGCGATTGGACAACAATGAGCAGTTCTTC
TRBV27	TRBJ2-3	17	many	TRBD2	CASSLTSGRGYTDTQYF	TGTGCCAGCAGTTTAACTAGCGGGAGGGGGTATACAGATACGCAGTATTTT
TRBV7-9	TRBJ1-6	12	NA	NA	CASSLAPYEEYF	TGTGCCAGCAGCTTAGCGCCCTACGAGGAGTACTTT
TRBV20-1	TRBJ2-7	15	many	TRBD2	CSATPRGGGGYEQYF	TGCAGTGCTACCCCCCGGGGCGGGGGGGGCTACGAGCAGTACTTC
TRBV18	TRBJ1-1	14	NA	NA	CASSLQGPNTEAFF	TGTGCCAGCTCACTGCAGGGCCCGAACACTGAAGCTTTCTTT
TRBV28	TRBJ2-3	14	NA	NA	CASRPPGTTDTQYF	TGTGCCAGCAGACCTCCGGGCACCACAGATACGCAGTATTTT
TRBV29-1	TRBJ1-2	15	NA	TRBD1	CSVRGAQGAFYGYTF	TGCAGCGTGAGAGGGGCCCAGGGGGCCTTCTATGGCTACACCTTC
TRBV7-6	TRBJ2-7	15	NA	NA	CASSSAPGGANEQYF	TGTGCCAGCAGCTCCGCACCCGGAGGGGCTAACGAGCAGTACTTC
TRBV12-3/TRBV12-4	TRBJ2-1	14	NA	TRBD2	CASRRTSGVNEQFF	TGTGCCAGCAGAAGGACTAGCGGGGTCAATGAGCAGTTCTTC
TRBV11-2	TRBJ2-7	12	NA	NA	CASSLGDRLGYF	TGTGCCAGCAGCTTAGGCGACAGGTTGGGGTACTTC
TRBV6-1	TRBJ2-6	14	NA	NA	CASTHLSGANVLTF	TGTGCCAGCACCCACCTTTCCGGGGCCAACGTCCTGACTTTC
TRBV7-8	TRBJ2-7	15	NA	NA	CASSGRGSSYNEQYF	TGTGCCAGCAGCGGCAGGGGATCCTCCTACAATGAGCAGTACTTC
TRBV7-2	TRBJ2-7	13	NA	NA	CASSLAGAYEQYF	TGTGCCAGCAGCTTAGCAGGAGCCTACGAGCAGTACTTC
TRBV7-2	TRBJ1-2	14	large	NA	CASSSQGSDYGYTF	TGTGCCAGCAGCTCCCAGGGGAGCGACTATGGCTACACCTTC
TRBV28	TRBJ2-2	10	many	NA	CATSTGELFF	TGTGCCACCTCCACCGGGGAGCTGTTTTTT
TRBV10-3	TRBJ1-1	13	many	NA	CAISEERGTEAFF	TGTGCCATCAGTGAAGAGCGAGGCACTGAAGCTTTCTTT
TRBV5-1	TRBJ2-7	12	many	NA	CASSLDEGEQYF	TGCGCCAGCAGCTTGGATGAGGGTGAGCAGTACTTC
TRBV27	TRBJ2-1	13	NA	NA	CASSRGLQETQFF	TGTGCCAGCAGCCGAGGTCTACAAGAGACCCAGTTCTTC
TRBV6-1	TRBJ2-1	16	many	TRBD1	CASSASLQTGGHEQFF	TGTGCCAGCAGTGCTTCCCTCCAGACAGGGGGCCATGAGCAGTTCTTC
TRBV7-9	TRBJ2-7	16	NA	NA	CAGETVGRSSYNEQYF	TGTGCCGGAGAGACTGTAGGGCGAAGCTCCTACAATGAGCAGTACTTC
TRBV19	TRBJ1-2	14	NA	TRBD1	CASSSAAGGNGYTF	TGTGCCAGTAGTTCGGCGGCAGGGGGGAATGGCTACACCTTC
TRBV7-8	TRBJ2-7	15	large	NA	CASSLFQGPSYEQYF	TGTGCCAGCAGCTTGTTCCAGGGACCTTCCTACGAGCAGTACTTC
TRBV7-2	TRBJ2-7	15	once	TRBD2	CASSLRLAGSGEQYF	TGTGCCAGCAGCTTGAGACTAGCGGGGTCTGGAGAGCAGTACTTC
TRBV6-6	TRBJ2-5	14	once	NA	CASTQQGGGETQYF	TGTGCCAGCACCCAACAGGGAGGAGGTGAGACCCAGTACTTC
TRBV10-3	TRBJ1-1	14	many	NA	CAIRQDPEGTEAFF	TGTGCCATCAGGCAAGACCCCGAAGGCACTGAAGCTTTCTTT
TRBV11-3	TRBJ2-3	21	many	TRBD2	CASSLDSGAGASGSHTDTQYF	TGTGCCAGCAGCTTAGATTCGGGGGCAGGGGCTAGCGGGAGCCACACAGATACGCAGTATTTT
TRBV7-2	TRBJ2-5	14	few	NA	CASSLSRGQETQYF	TGTGCCAGCAGCTTAAGCAGGGGCCAAGAGACCCAGTACTTC
TRBV29-1	TRBJ1-2	15	NA	TRBD1	CSVEGDRGYDYGYTF	TGCAGCGTTGAAGGGGACAGGGGTTACGACTATGGCTACACCTTC
TRBV6-1	TRBJ2-3	14	NA	NA	CASSEPYKAGELYF	TGTGCCAGCAGTGAGCCCTACAAGGCCGGGGAGCTGTATTTT
TRBV12-3/TRBV12-4	TRBJ2-6	14	NA	NA	CASRASSGANVLTF	TGTGCCAGCAGGGCGAGCTCTGGGGCCAACGTCCTGACTTTC
TRBV12-3/TRBV12-4	TRBJ2-1	18	few	TRBD2	CASSSLGASGRYYNEQFF	TGTGCCAGCAGCTCTTTGGGGGCTAGCGGGAGGTACTACAATGAGCAGTTCTTC
TRBV7-6	TRBJ2-3	15	few	NA	CASSFGAQGADTQYF	TGTGCCAGCAGCTTTGGAGCCCAGGGCGCAGATACGCAGTATTTT
TRBV4-1	TRBJ2-5	15	NA	NA	CASSLNPGVAREQYF	TGCGCCAGCAGCCTCAACCCCGGGGTAGCTCGGGAGCAGTACTTC
TRBV7-2	TRBJ2-4	18	NA	NA	CASSLAGSSQPVKNIQYF	TGTGCCAGCAGCTTAGCGGGGAGCAGTCAACCGGTCAAAAACATTCAGTACTTC
TRBV7-4	TRBJ2-1	15	NA	NA	CASSHSFSGYNEQFF	TGTGCCAGCAGCCACTCGTTTAGTGGTTACAATGAGCAGTTCTTC
TRBV6-4	TRBJ2-7	15	NA	TRBD1	CASSTTGSPLSSLHF	TGTGCCAGCAGCACGACAGGGTCCCCTTTGAGTTCCCTCCACTTC
TRBV5-1	TRBJ2-2	15	few	TRBD1	CASSGTGRITGELFF	TGCGCCAGCAGTGGGACAGGGCGTATCACCGGGGAGCTGTTTTTT
TRBV5-4	TRBJ2-7	15	many	NA	CASSLDANTMGEQYF	TGTGCCAGCAGCTTGGATGCGAACACCATGGGAGAGCAGTACTTC
TRBV7-6	TRBJ2-5	16	NA	NA	CASSLAGGVLQETQYF	TGTGCCAGCAGCTTAGCGGGGGGCGTCCTTCAAGAGACCCAGTACTTC
TRBV28	TRBJ2-1	15	NA	TRBD1	CASSFLQGNGSPLHF	TGTGCCAGCAGTTTCCTACAGGGGAACGGTTCACCCCTCCACTTC
TRBV7-3	TRBJ1-1	17	NA	TRBD1	CASRLQGDLILNTEAFF	TGTGCCAGCAGGCTACAGGGGGATCTGATACTAAACACTGAAGCTTTCTTT
TRBV2	TRBJ2-2	16	many	TRBD2	CASRASGTSAIGELFF	TGTGCCAGCAGAGCCTCCGGGACTAGCGCGATCGGGGAGCTGTTTTTT
TRBV5-3	TRBJ1-4	17	NA	NA	CASSLKGRGSNNEKLFF	TGTGCCAGCAGCTTGAAGGGAAGGGGGTCAAATAATGAAAAACTGTTTTTT
TRBV7-6	TRBJ2-3	14	NA	NA	CASSFGGNTDTQYF	TGTGCTAGCAGCTTTGGAGGGAACACAGATACGCAGTATTTT
TRBV5-4	TRBJ2-2	15	NA	NA	CASSLASANTGELFF	TGTGCCAGCAGCTTGGCCAGCGCGAACACCGGGGAGCTGTTTTTT
TRBV7-2	TRBJ2-3	11	NA	NA	CASSLVDTQYF	TGTGCCAGCAGCTTAGTAGATACGCAGTATTTT
TRBV10-1	TRBJ2-1	15	many	TRBD2	CASSGPSGIRGEQFF	TGCGCCAGCAGTGGGCCTAGCGGGATCCGGGGTGAGCAGTTCTTC
TRBV6-6	TRBJ2-7	14	NA	NA	CASSRDFSSYEQYF	TGTGCCAGCTCAAGGGACTTCAGCTCCTACGAGCAGTACTTC